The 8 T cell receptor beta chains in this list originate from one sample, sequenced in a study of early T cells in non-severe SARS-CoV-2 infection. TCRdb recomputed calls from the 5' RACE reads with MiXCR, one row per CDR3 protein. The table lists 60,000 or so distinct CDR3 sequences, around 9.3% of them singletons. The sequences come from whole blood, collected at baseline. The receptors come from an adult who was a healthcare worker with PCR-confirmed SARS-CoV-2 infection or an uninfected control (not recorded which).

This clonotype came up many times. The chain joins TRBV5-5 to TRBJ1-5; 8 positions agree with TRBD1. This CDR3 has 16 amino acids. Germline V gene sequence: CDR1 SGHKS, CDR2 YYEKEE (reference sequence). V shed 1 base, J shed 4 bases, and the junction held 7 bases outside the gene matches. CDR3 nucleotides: TGTGCCAGCAGCTTGTCCCCGGGACAGGCTAATCAGCCCCAGCATTTT. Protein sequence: CASSLSPGQANQPQHF.

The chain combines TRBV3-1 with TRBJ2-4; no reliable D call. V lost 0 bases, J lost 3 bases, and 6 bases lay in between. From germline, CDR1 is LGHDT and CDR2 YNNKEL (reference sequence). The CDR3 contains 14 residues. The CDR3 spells CASSQDQLKNIQYF. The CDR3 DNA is TGTGCCAGCAGCCAAGACCAACTCAAAAACATTCAGTACTTC. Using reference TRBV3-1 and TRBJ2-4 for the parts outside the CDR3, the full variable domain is DTAVSQTPKYLVTQMGNDKSIKCEQNLGHDTMYWYKQDSKKFLKIMFSYNNKELIINETVPNRFSPKSPDKAHLNLHINSLELGDSAVYFCASSQDQLKNIQYFGAGTRLSVL.

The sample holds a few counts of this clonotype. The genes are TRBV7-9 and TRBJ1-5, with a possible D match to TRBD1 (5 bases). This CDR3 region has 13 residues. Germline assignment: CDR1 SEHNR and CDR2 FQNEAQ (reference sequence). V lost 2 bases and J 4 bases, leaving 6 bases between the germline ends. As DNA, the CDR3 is TGTGCCAGCAGCTTATCAGGGAATCAGCCCCAGCATTTT. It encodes CASSLSGNQPQHF.

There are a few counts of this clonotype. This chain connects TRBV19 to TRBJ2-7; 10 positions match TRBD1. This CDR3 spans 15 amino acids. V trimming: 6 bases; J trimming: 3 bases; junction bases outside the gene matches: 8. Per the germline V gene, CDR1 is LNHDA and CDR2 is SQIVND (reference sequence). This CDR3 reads CASRQTGTGVYEQYF. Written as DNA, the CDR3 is TGTGCCAGTAGACAGACCGGGACAGGGGTCTACGAGCAGTACTTC.

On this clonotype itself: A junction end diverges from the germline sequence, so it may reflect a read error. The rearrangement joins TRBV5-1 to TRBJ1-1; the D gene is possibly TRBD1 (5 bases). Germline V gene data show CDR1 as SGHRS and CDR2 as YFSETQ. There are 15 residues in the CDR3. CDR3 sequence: CASSSGHGLNTEAYF. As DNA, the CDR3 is TGCGCCAGCAGCTCAGGGCACGGATTGAACACTGAAGCTTACTTT.

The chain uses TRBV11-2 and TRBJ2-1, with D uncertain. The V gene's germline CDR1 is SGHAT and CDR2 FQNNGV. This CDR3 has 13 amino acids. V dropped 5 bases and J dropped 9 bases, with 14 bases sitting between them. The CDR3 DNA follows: TGTGCCAGCAGCAGTACGACTGGCAGTGAGCAGTTCTTC. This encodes CASSSTTGSEQFF.

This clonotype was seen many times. The CDR3 reads CASSPMGQQFQETQYF. CDR3 sequence (DNA): TGTGCCAGCTCACCAATGGGACAACAATTCCAAGAGACCCAGTACTTC. The chain recombines TRBV18 with TRBJ2-5, with a weak D call TRBD1 (6 bases). CDR3 length: 16 amino acids. CDR1 and CDR2 (germline): KGHSH, LQKENI. V was clipped by 2 bases and J by 1 base, with 14 bases between them.

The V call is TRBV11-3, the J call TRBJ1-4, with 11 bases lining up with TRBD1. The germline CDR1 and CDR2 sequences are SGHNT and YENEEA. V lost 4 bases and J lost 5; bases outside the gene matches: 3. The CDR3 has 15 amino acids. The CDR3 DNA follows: TGTGCCAGCAGCTCACGGACAGGGGGCAATGAAAAACTGTTTTTT. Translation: CASSSRTGGNEKLFF.